This passage covers 20 T cell receptor beta chains from one sample sequenced in a study of blood T cell repertoires in COVID-19 (dated by TCRdb to about 2020). Library construction relied on the immunoSEQ multiplex PCR assay. As stored in TCRdb, this immuneACCESS dataset retains in-frame rearrangements with V and J assigned. A fraction of the clones does not appear; measured against another copy, unresolved V genes explain less than half of the discrepancy, and the remainder lacks a known reason. This sample comprises tens of thousands of clones, around 86% of them detected only once. The ten biggest clones cover 4% to 5.5% of the sample. Sample: peripheral blood. All receptors come from a man aged 45 to 65 with active COVID-19.

The chain employs TRBV19 and TRBJ2-7; the D gene is possibly TRBD1 (7 bases). The CDR3 consists of 13 residues. Germline CDR1 and CDR2: LNHDA and SQIVND (reference sequence). The V gene lost 6 bases and the J gene lost 1 base, with 10 bases spanning the gap. CDR3: CASRAGGSYEQYF. As DNA, the CDR3 is TGTGCCAGTAGAGCAGGGGGGTCCTACGAGCAGTACTTC.

The J gene is TRBJ2-6, the V gene TRBV5-1, with a weak D call TRBD1 (6 bases). This CDR3 region has 16 residues. The germline gives CDR1 SGHRS, CDR2 YFSETQ. The germline V and J ends were trimmed by 2 bases and 0 bases, with 9 bases remaining between them. The CDR3 spells CASSFGQSSGANVLTF. The CDR3, as DNA: TGCGCCAGCAGCTTTGGACAGAGCTCTGGGGCCAACGTCCTGACTTTC.

The V call is TRBV7-9, the J call TRBJ2-3; weak D call: TRBD2 (5 bases). The V gene's germline CDR1 is SEHNR and CDR2 FQNEAQ (reference sequence). The CDR3 extends over 17 amino acids. V gave up 4 bases and J gave up 6 bases, with 23 bases separating them. CDR3 protein: CASSSGKAGLTGDTQYF. The CDR3 DNA sequence: TGTGCCAGCAGCTCCGGAAAGGCGGGCCTAACTGGGGATACGCAGTATTTT.

This clone is a singleton in its sample. The sample holds other DNA sequences that translate to the same CDR3. The rearrangement links TRBV7-3 to TRBJ1-1, with 8 bases matching TRBD1. The trim removed 3 bases at V and 5 bases at J, leaving 8 bases unmatched. Germline V gives CDR1 SGHTA, CDR2 FQGTGA. The CDR3 is made up of 15 amino acids. The CDR3 region is CASSLTGQGRTEAFF. The CDR3, as DNA: TGTGCCAGCAGCTTGACTGGACAGGGAAGGACTGAAGCTTTCTTT.

The rearrangement joins TRBV29-1 to TRBJ1-6; D remains ambiguous. This CDR3 contains 13 residues. Germline CDR1 and CDR2: SQVTM and ANQGSEA. The ends were cut back, 4 bases at V and 4 bases at J, with 8 bases in the middle. This CDR3 reads CSVAQAYNSPLHF. The CDR3 DNA follows: TGCAGCGTTGCTCAGGCTTATAATTCACCCCTCCACTTT.

The chain joins TRBV3-1 (or the pseudogene TRBV3-2) to TRBJ2-1, with D possibly TRBD1 on 6 matching bases. The CDR3 is made up of 16 amino acids. In germline, CDR1 is LGHDT, CDR2 YNNKEL (reference sequence). Trimming cost V 1 base and J 6 bases, with 16 bases left between them. CDR3 DNA sequence: TGTGCCAGCAGCCAAGTGGGGACACTCATTGGCAATGAGCAGTTCTTC. Protein product: CASSQVGTLIGNEQFF.

This chain joins TRBV19 and TRBJ2-3, with 8 bases that match TRBD2. The CDR3 spans 13 residues. Germline CDR1 reads LNHDA; CDR2 reads SQIVND (reference sequence). The V segment lost 8 bases and the J segment 9 bases; nucleotides outside the gene matches: 10. CDR3 in amino acids: CASSTPGLATQYF. The DNA for the CDR3 is TGTGCCAGTTCGACCCCCGGACTAGCCACGCAGTATTTT. Variable domain in full (rest from reference TRBV19 and TRBJ2-3): DGGITQSPKYLFRKEGQNVTLSCEQNLNHDAMYWYRQDPGQGLRLIYYSQIVNDFQKGDIAEGYSVSREKKESFPLTVTSAQKNPTAFYLCASSTPGLATQYFGPGTRLTVL.

V gene TRBV3-1 (or the pseudogene TRBV3-2) combines with J gene TRBJ2-1; 10 nucleotides agree with TRBD2. CDR1 LGHDT and CDR2 YNNKEL come from the germline V gene (reference sequence). This CDR3 spans 15 amino acids. Germline trimming cut 4 bases from V and 6 bases from J; bases unmatched to any gene: 6. Here the CDR3 reads CASSRLAGGGNEQFF. The CDR3, as DNA: TGTGCCAGCAGCCGCTTAGCGGGAGGAGGCAATGAGCAGTTCTTC.

The CDR3: CASSLGTSAHHTDTQYF. In DNA, the CDR3 is TGTGCCAGCAGCTTAGGGACTAGCGCCCACCACACAGATACGCAGTATTTT. The chain links TRBV11-3 to TRBJ2-3; 9 bases line up with TRBD2. This CDR3 has 17 amino acids. V shed 1 base, J shed 2 bases, and the junction held 7 bases outside the gene matches. Looked up from germline, CDR1 is SGHNT and CDR2 is YENEEA.

The J gene is TRBJ2-7, the V gene TRBV7-2, with D tentatively TRBD2 (5 bases). Trimming took 5 bases from V and 0 from J, leaving 14 bases between them. Germline loops: CDR1 SGHTA, CDR2 FQGNSA. The CDR3 has 15 residues. The CDR3 here is CASSPSYTNSYEQYF. CDR3 bases: TGTGCCAGCAGCCCTAGCTACACTAACTCCTACGAGCAGTACTTC.

This clone showed up just once. The CDR3 nucleotides are TGTGCCAGCAGTTTCCTCAGCGGACTAGAAAACAATGAGCAGTTCTTC. This sequence encodes CASSFLSGLENNEQFF. This chain connects TRBV6-5 to TRBJ2-1; TRBD2 matches at 7 bases. Germline-derived CDR1 and CDR2 are MNHEY and SVGAGI. The CDR3 has 16 residues. The trim removed 4 bases at V and 5 bases at J, leaving 11 bases unmatched.

The chain recombines TRBV5-4 with TRBJ1-1, with 8 bases that match TRBD1. The germline V gene has CDR1 SGHNT and CDR2 YYREEE (reference sequence). Germline trimming cut 3 bases from V and 6 bases from J; bases unmatched to any gene: 10. The CDR3 loop spans 15 amino acids. The chain's CDR3 is CASSSGQGVNPEAFF. The CDR3 DNA reads TGTGCCAGCAGCTCCGGACAGGGCGTAAATCCTGAAGCTTTCTTT.

This chain uses TRBV28 with TRBJ2-1; 9 bases line up with TRBD2. The CDR3 is made up of 16 amino acids. Germline lookup yields CDR1 MDHEN and CDR2 SYDVKM. V lost 3 bases and J lost 1; bases outside the gene matches: 4. The CDR3 DNA reads as TGTGCCAGCAGTTTTGCGGGAGGGCCGTCCTACAATGAGCAGTTCTTC. Translating gives CASSFAGGPSYNEQFF.

A single count supports this clone. This chain links TRBV5-1 with TRBJ2-7; 11 bases align to TRBD2. This CDR3 has 16 amino acids. V shed 0 bases and J 5 bases; nucleotides not matched to a gene: 7. Germline V lookup: CDR1 SGHRS, CDR2 YFSETQ. The CDR3 sequence is CASSLEVTSGIHEQYF. In DNA form, the CDR3 reads TGCGCCAGCAGCTTGGAGGTGACTAGCGGGATCCACGAGCAGTACTTC.

The chain employs TRBV7-2 and TRBJ1-2, with 10 bases aligning to TRBD1. V was clipped by 5 bases and J by 7 bases; unmatched bases: 10. The CDR3 has 15 amino acids. Germline CDR1 and CDR2: SGHTA and FQGNSA. DNA of the CDR3: TGTGCCAGCAGCCAGGAAGGACAGGGGGTTGGTGGCTACACCTTC. As protein: CASSQEGQGVGGYTF.

The rearrangement uses TRBV3-1 (or the pseudogene TRBV3-2) and TRBJ2-3, with 13 bases matching TRBD2. The germline V gene encodes CDR1 LGHDT and CDR2 YNNKEL (reference sequence). CDR3 length: 16 residues. V dropped 1 base and J dropped 5; count of bases not matched to a gene: 3. This chain's CDR3 is CASSQGTSGRLDTQYF. In nucleotides, the CDR3 is TGTGCCAGCAGCCAAGGGACTAGCGGGAGATTAGATACGCAGTATTTT.

The J gene is TRBJ2-1, the V gene TRBV24-1, with 10 nucleotides matching TRBD2. The CDR3 sequence is 16 residues long. V lost 7 bases to trimming and J lost 0 bases; unmatched junction nucleotides: 5. In germline, CDR1 is KGHDR, CDR2 SFDVKD. The CDR3 here is CATSGGLAASYNEQFF. DNA for the CDR3: TGTGCCACCAGCGGCGGACTAGCGGCCTCCTACAATGAGCAGTTCTTC.

In the case of this clone: An end of the junction does not agree with germline; a read error may underlie this. The V gene is TRBV28, the J gene TRBJ1-1; the D is unclear. The germline V gene has CDR1 MDHEN and CDR2 SYDVKM. CDR3 length equals 16 residues. Here the CDR3 DNA reads TGTGCCAGCAGCTCAGTTCCCCTCTCGATCGACTCGGCCCATCAATTT. Encoded protein: CASSSVPLSIDSAHQF.

The rearrangement uses TRBV11-3 and TRBJ2-7; 9 bases align to TRBD1. The germline gives CDR1 SGHNT, CDR2 YENEEA. The CDR3 is 19 amino acids. Losses at the gene ends were 4 bases for V and 7 bases for J; bases not matched to a gene: 23. CDR3 amino acids: CASSSTGTGREPRSREQYF. The CDR3 DNA reads as TGTGCCAGCAGCTCCACCGGGACAGGGAGAGAACCAAGGTCTAGGGAGCAGTACTTC.

This sequence joins TRBV5-1 and TRBJ2-7, with 8 bases identical to TRBD1. The V gene's germline CDR1 is SGHRS and CDR2 YFSETQ. The V and J ends lost 4 bases and 3 bases, in that order; junction bases with no gene match: 12. The CDR3 is made up of 16 amino acids. The CDR3 DNA reads TGCGCCAGCAGCCCCGGTGGGACAGGCGGATACTACGAGCAGTACTTC. It is translated as CASSPGGTGGYYEQYF.